This TCR beta chain was identified during a study of CD8 T cells in Susac syndrome. The V and J ends lost 11 bases and 2 bases, in that order; junction bases with no gene match: 8. This CDR3 is built from 13 residues. CDR1 and CDR2 (germline): KGHDR, SFDVKD. Sequencing of TCR beta, carried out with a high-throughput approach, was applied to CD8+ and CD4+ T cells from the blood. RNA in amounts of roughly 0.5 to 1 ug was reverse transcribed with random hexamers. The CDR3 of TCR beta was amplified by immunoSEQ multiplex PCR across 54 Vbeta and 13 Jbeta. TCRdb redid the calling of the immunoSEQ multiplex PCR reads with MiXCR, one entry per CDR3 protein. The table shows more than 200,000 distinct CDR3 sequences, with roughly 93% occurring only once.

Sequenced material: CD4+ T cells from PBMCs. The TCR sequence derives from a human donor with multiple sclerosis. The chain links TRBV24-1 to TRBJ2-7; 7 bases line up with TRBD1. CDR3 bases: TGTGCCATCTCAAAGGGACAGACCTACGAGCAGTACTTC. It yields the protein CAISKGQTYEQYF.